Below, one T cell receptor beta chain is given with its context. Its antigen is not identified. This CDR3 is 14 amino acids long. Regulatory T cells were sorted as CD4+CD25hiCD127low/negative. Sequenced by immunoSEQ multiplex PCR; TCRdb stores in-frame clones only, minus some. There are about 15,000 clones in the sample; 85% to 95% occur only once, and 0.8% to 1.2% lies in the top ten. The data originate from a study of B cell selection in AIRE deficiency. Study-wide results and limits: Patient Tconv cells held around a third of Treg sequences shared by healthy donors. Healthy donors alone shared 30% to 35% of around 3,700 Treg sequences; patients alone nearly 9.5%. CDR3s were shorter in shared Treg sequences, reflecting few non-templated nucleotide insertions. Patient Tconv and Treg cells showed healthy-like TCRBV usage, CDR3 length, diversity.

This chain joins TRBV12-2 and TRBJ1-1. TRBV12-2 is a recognized pseudogene. Sequenced input: Tregs sorted from PBMCs. The clonotype originates from a human donor with AIRE deficiency. The CDR3 loop is CASRLAEGFTEAFF. CDR3 DNA sequence: TGTGCAAGTCGCTTAGCCGAGGGGTTCACTGAAGCTTTCTTT.